This is a list of T cell receptor beta chains from one sample in a study of blood T cell repertoires in COVID-19. Clones were read by immunoSEQ multiplex PCR, and TCRdb kept only the in-frame ones, dropping some. The sample records 52,000 or so clones, approximately 80% being singletons. The specimen sequenced was peripheral blood. The receptors here all came from a man aged 50-60 years with acute or convalescent COVID-19. CDR3s include the opening cysteine and the closing phenylalanine or tryptophan. D genes are given only for firm matches. The size field is filled for only some rows; it gives once, few, many or a size class.

>-|TRBJ2-7|TRBV7-8|TRBD1
CASSTGQGRYEQYF
TGTGCCAGCAGTACGGGACAGGGGAGATACGAGCAGTACTTC
>-|TRBJ2-3|TRBV19|TRBD1
CASSLGTGGAPDTQYF
TGTGCCAGTAGTCTCGGGACAGGGGGCGCCCCAGATACGCAGTATTTT
>-|TRBJ1-1|TRBV5-3|-
CARSVNRENEKAFF
TGTGCCAGAAGCGTTAACAGGGAAAACGAGAAAGCTTTCTTT
>-|TRBJ2-3|TRBV4-2|TRBD2
CASSQYSDGTSGTDTQYF
TGTGCCAGCAGCCAGTATTCTGACGGGACTAGCGGCACAGATACGCAGTATTTT
>-|TRBJ1-1|TRBV2|-
CASSWGRAGGTEAFF
TGTGCCAGCAGTTGGGGACGCGCGGGAGGCACTGAAGCTTTCTTT
>-|TRBJ2-7|TRBV29-1|-
CSVEVGQESYEQYF
TGCAGCGTTGAGGTGGGGCAGGAATCCTACGAGCAGTACTTC
>-|TRBJ1-6|TRBV2|TRBD1
CASTAGGTPPLHF
TGTGCCAGCACTGCAGGGGGGACGCCACCCCTCCACTTT
>-|TRBJ1-6|TRBV7-3|TRBD1
CASSSGGYNSPLHF
TGTGCCAGCAGCTCAGGGGGCTATAATTCACCCCTCCACTTT
>-|TRBJ2-2|TRBV4-1|-
CASSQDPTITGELFF
TGCGCCAGCAGCCAAGATCCCACTATCACCGGGGAGCTGTTTTTT
>-|TRBJ2-5|TRBV7-7|TRBD1
CASSRDRGLGWETQYF
TGTGCCAGCAGTCGCGACAGGGGTCTGGGGTGGGAGACCCAGTACTTC
>-|TRBJ2-3|TRBV28|TRBD2
CASRLFSGRYSTDTQYF
TGTGCCAGCAGGCTATTTAGCGGGAGGTACAGCACAGATACGCAGTATTTT
>-|TRBJ2-1|TRBV5-1|TRBD2
CASSPMGGNEQFF
TGCGCCAGCAGCCCTATGGGGGGGAATGAGCAGTTCTTC
>few|TRBJ1-3|TRBV29-1|-
CSAEGGNTIYF
TGCAGCGCCGAAGGCGGTAACACCATATATTTT
>-|TRBJ2-7|TRBV7-9|-
CASSLLDLPYEQYF
TGTGCCAGCAGCTTACTCGACTTACCCTACGAGCAGTACTTC
>-|TRBJ1-2|TRBV14|-
CASSQVLLGAGYTF
TGTGCCAGCAGCCAAGTTCTCTTGGGGGCTGGCTACACCTTC
>-|TRBJ2-7|TRBV27|TRBD2
CASSLTSGRVLNYEQYF
TGTGCCAGCAGTCTGACTAGCGGGAGGGTCCTAAACTACGAGCAGTACTTC
>-|TRBJ1-4|TRBV11-2|-
CASSLAGENEKLFF
TGTGCCAGCAGCTTAGCTGGGGAGAATGAAAAACTGTTTTTT
>-|TRBJ2-6|TRBV5-3|TRBD2
CARRLRPGLAGVPASGANVLTF
TGTGCCAGAAGGCTTCGACCGGGACTAGCGGGAGTTCCGGCCTCTGGGGCCAACGTCCTGACTTTC
>-|TRBJ1-4|TRBV4-1|TRBD1
CASSQEGQGDEKLFF
TGCGCCAGCAGCCAAGAGGGTCAGGGGGACGAAAAACTGTTTTTT
>-|TRBJ2-3|TRBV6-4|TRBD2
CASSVTVAGGSDTQYF
TGTGCCAGCAGCGTGACGGTAGCGGGAGGCTCCGATACGCAGTATTTT
>-|TRBJ2-1|TRBV5-4|-
CASRSGTHNEQFF
TGTGCCAGCAGGTCCGGGACTCACAATGAGCAGTTCTTC
>once|TRBJ1-6|TRBV6-1|-
CASSDKQGISPLHF
TGTGCCAGCAGTGACAAACAGGGCATTTCACCCCTCCACTTT
>-|TRBJ2-5|TRBV5-6|TRBD2
CASSWGLAGETQYF
TGTGCCAGCAGCTGGGGACTAGCGGGGGAGACCCAGTACTTC
>-|TRBJ2-3|TRBV28|-
CASRRGGDTQYF
TGTGCCAGCAGAAGGGGGGGGGATACGCAGTATTTT
>-|TRBJ2-1|TRBV3-1/TRBV3-2|TRBD1
CASSQVSGGSYNEQFF
TGTGCCAGCAGCCAAGTGTCAGGGGGCTCCTACAATGAGCAGTTCTTC
>-|TRBJ1-3|TRBV5-6|-
CASSLQGNGNTIYF
TGTGCCAGCAGCTTACAGGGTAACGGCAACACCATATATTTT
>-|TRBJ1-2|TRBV7-9|TRBD1
CASSFLTGEGYTF
TGTGCCAGCAGCTTCTTGACAGGGGAAGGCTACACCTTC
>once|TRBJ2-5|TRBV7-9|-
CASSLTGMETQYF
TGTGCCAGCAGCTTAACAGGGATGGAGACCCAGTACTTC
>-|TRBJ2-3|TRBV24-1|TRBD2
CATSSGGAGDTQYF
TGTGCCACCAGTAGCGGGGGGGCCGGAGATACGCAGTATTTT
>-|TRBJ2-3|TRBV27|-
CASSLRQTDTQYF
TGTGCCAGCAGTTTACGACAAACAGATACGCAGTATTTT
>-|TRBJ2-5|TRBV15|-
CATSRDPNSQETQYF
TGTGCCACCAGCAGAGATCCGAACAGCCAAGAGACCCAGTACTTC
>-|TRBJ1-6|TRBV19|TRBD1
CASSPRDSNSPLHF
TGTGCCAGTAGTCCCCGGGACAGTAATTCACCCCTCCACTTT
>-|TRBJ2-7|TRBV28|TRBD2
CASSTDFSGSGGEQYF
TGTGCCAGCAGTACTGACTTTAGCGGGTCGGGTGGCGAGCAGTACTTC
>-|TRBJ2-1|TRBV10-3|TRBD2
CAISGEASGADEQFF
TGTGCCATCAGCGGGGAGGCTAGCGGGGCGGATGAGCAGTTCTTC
>once|TRBJ1-3|TRBV4-1|TRBD1
CASSQESWDRERNTIYF
TGCGCCAGCAGCCAAGAGTCGTGGGACAGGGAAAGAAACACCATATATTTT
>-|TRBJ2-7|TRBV9|-
CASSVDARNSYEQYF
TGTGCCAGCAGCGTAGACGCTAGGAACTCCTACGAGCAGTACTTC
>-|TRBJ1-5|TRBV6-1|-
CASSDYSLENQPQHF
TGTGCCAGCAGTGATTATAGTCTCGAGAATCAGCCCCAGCATTTT
>few|TRBJ2-7|TRBV4-1|TRBD2
CASSQPSGRGDEQYF
TGCGCCAGCAGCCAACCTAGCGGGAGAGGGGACGAGCAGTACTTC
>-|TRBJ2-3|TRBV5-6|TRBD1
CASSPTGFGTDTQYF
TGTGCCAGCAGCCCGACAGGGTTCGGCACAGATACGCAGTATTTT
>-|TRBJ1-3|TRBV19|-
CASTSPQPVPGKDTIYF
TGTGCCAGTACCTCCCCCCAGCCAGTTCCGGGAAAGGACACCATATATTTT